The entry below describes one T cell receptor beta chain. The data are from a study of shared clonotypes between healthy human individuals. Clones were sequenced by immunoSEQ multiplex PCR, and TCRdb holds only the in-frame ones, with some missing. The sample consists of about 2 million clones, approximately 95% of them appearing once. Trimming stripped 0 bases from V and 2 bases from J, with 6 bases between. CDR1 and CDR2 (germline): ENHRY, SYGVKD. The CDR3 spans 14 residues. The naive CD8 population came from CD45RO-negative cells selected for CCR7, without terminally differentiated effector memory CD45RA+ cells.

The rearrangement uses TRBV10-3 and TRBJ2-3; no firm D call. The receptor was derived from a man aged 18 to 29 in good health. Sequenced sample: naive CD8+ T cells sorted from blood. The CDR3 protein is CAISESSNTDTQYF. The CDR3 coding sequence is TGTGCCATCAGTGAGTCTAGCAACACAGATACGCAGTATTTT.